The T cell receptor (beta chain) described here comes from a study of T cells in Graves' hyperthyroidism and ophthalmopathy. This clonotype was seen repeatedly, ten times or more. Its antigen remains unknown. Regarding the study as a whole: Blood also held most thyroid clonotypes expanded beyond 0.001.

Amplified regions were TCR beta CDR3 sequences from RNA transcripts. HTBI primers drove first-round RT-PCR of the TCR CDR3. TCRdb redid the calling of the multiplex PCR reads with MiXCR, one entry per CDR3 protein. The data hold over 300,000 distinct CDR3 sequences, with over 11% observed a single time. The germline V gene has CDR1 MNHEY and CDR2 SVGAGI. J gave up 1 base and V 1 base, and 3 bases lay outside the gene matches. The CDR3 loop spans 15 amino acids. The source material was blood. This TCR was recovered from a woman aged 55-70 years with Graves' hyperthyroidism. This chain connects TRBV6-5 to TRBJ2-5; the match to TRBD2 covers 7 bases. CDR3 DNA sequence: TGTGCCAGCAGTTACTTGGGCGGGAGCCAAGAGACCCAGTACTTC. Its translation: CASSYLGGSQETQYF.